The 32 T cell receptor beta chains reported below all come from one sample, sequenced in a study of shared clonotypes between healthy human individuals. TCRdb's copy holds only in-frame clones and misses some; the assay was immunoSEQ multiplex PCR. The sample contains nearly 600,000 clones, nearly 97% of which appear only once. CD45RO negativity and positive selection for CCR7 defined naive CD8 cells, a population that excluded terminally differentiated effector memory CD45RA+ cells. What was sequenced was naive CD8+ T cells sorted from blood. These receptors originate from a woman under 40 in good health.

This sequence joins TRBV27 and TRBJ2-7; 11 nucleotides agree with TRBD2. V lost 5 bases to trimming and J lost 1 base; unmatched junction nucleotides: 7. Germline V lookup: CDR1 MNHEY, CDR2 SMNVEV (reference sequence). CDR3 size: 16 residues. Written as DNA, the CDR3 is TGTGCCAGCAGTCCCCTTCTAGCGGGAGGTTCCTACGAGCAGTACTTC. It yields the protein CASSPLLAGGSYEQYF.

The CDR3: CSAKDNEQFF. The CDR3 nucleotides are TGCAGTGCCAAAGACAATGAGCAGTTCTTC. The V call is TRBV20-1, the J call TRBJ2-1; no firm D call. V dropped 6 bases and J dropped 5 bases, with 5 bases sitting between them. This CDR3 is 10 amino acids long. Germline V gene lookup returns CDR1 DFQATT and CDR2 SNEGSKA (reference sequence).

CDR3 sequence reads: CASSAGTGMNQPQHF. The CDR3 DNA is TGTGCCAGCAGCGCCGGGACAGGGATGAATCAGCCCCAGCATTTT. The chain links TRBV5-8 to TRBJ1-5; 9 nucleotides agree with TRBD1. Germline V gene data show CDR1 as SGHTS and CDR2 as YDEGEE. The CDR3 length is 15 residues. The ends lost 4 bases at V and 4 bases at J; junction bases unmatched: 6.

This chain connects TRBV6-1 to TRBJ2-7, with 8 bases that match TRBD2. Germline V gives CDR1 MNHNS, CDR2 SASEGT. The CDR3 extends over 15 amino acids. The junction had 5 bases not matched to a gene; V was cut back by 2 bases and J by 2 bases. The CDR3 spells CASSEIVSGAYEQYF. CDR3 in DNA: TGTGCCAGCAGTGAAATCGTTAGCGGGGCCTACGAGCAGTACTTC.

V and J are TRBV5-1 and TRBJ1-1, with 11 bases aligning to TRBD1. The germline V gene has CDR1 SGHRS and CDR2 YFSETQ. V gave up 1 base and J gave up 3 bases; unmatched junction bases: 17. The CDR3 has 20 residues. The CDR3 nucleotides are TGCGCCAGCAGCTTGCAGGACAGGGGGCTCTATAAAGGTTGGGACACTGAAGCTTTCTTT. It encodes CASSLQDRGLYKGWDTEAFF.

The chain combines TRBV9 with TRBJ1-4; 8 nucleotides align to TRBD1. This CDR3 has 14 residues. The V gene's germline CDR1 is SGDLS and CDR2 YYNGEE. The V segment lost 3 bases and the J segment 7 bases; nucleotides outside the gene matches: 5. The CDR3 is CASSAGTGLEKLFF. CDR3 DNA sequence: TGTGCCAGCAGCGCAGGGACAGGTCTTGAAAAACTGTTTTTT.

Only one count was recorded for this clone. The chain recombines TRBV28 with TRBJ2-7; 8 bases align to TRBD1. The J segment lost 7 bases and the V segment lost 5 bases, leaving 10 bases of the junction unmatched. Germline CDR1 reads MDHEN; CDR2 reads SYDVKM. The CDR3 sequence is 14 residues long. The CDR3 DNA reads as TGTGCCAGCAGTATGGACAGGGTAGTAAGAGAGCAGTACTTC. This encodes CASSMDRVVREQYF.

The DNA for the CDR3 is TGTGCCAGCAGTTTATCCCTAGCGAGCTCCTACAATGAGCAGTTCTTC. Amino acid sequence: CASSLSLASSYNEQFF. The genes are TRBV27 and TRBJ2-1; D is perhaps TRBD2 (6 bases). The CDR3 runs to 16 residues. Germline values: CDR1 MNHEY, CDR2 SMNVEV (reference sequence). The V end lost 0 bases, the J end lost 0 bases, and 9 bases lay between the germline ends.

The chain links TRBV4-2 to TRBJ1-1; possibly TRBD1 for D (5 bases). V lost 4 bases, J lost 5 bases, and 11 bases lay in between. There are 13 residues in the CDR3. Per the germline V gene, CDR1 is LGHNA and CDR2 is YNFKEQ. The CDR3 loop is CASSLGAGTEAFF. The CDR3 DNA reads as TGTGCCAGCAGCCTTGGGGCCGGTACTGAAGCTTTCTTT.

The chain has TRBV7-2 and TRBJ2-7, with TRBD2 matching over 8 bases. Per the germline V gene, CDR1 is SGHTA and CDR2 is FQGNSA. This CDR3 is built from 16 residues. V lost 4 bases and J lost 2; bases outside the gene matches: 10. The CDR3 loop reads CASSSILAGRAYEQYF. The DNA for the CDR3 is TGTGCCAGCAGCTCAATCCTAGCGGGCCGCGCCTACGAGCAGTACTTC. The full variable domain, its missing parts supplied by reference TRBV7-2 and TRBJ2-7, is GAGVSQSPSNKVTEKGKDVELRCDPISGHTALYWYRQSLGQGLEFLIYFQGNSAPDKSGLPSDRFSAERTGGSVSTLTIQRTQQEDSAVYLCASSSILAGRAYEQYFGPGTRLTVT.

The chain links TRBV25-1 to TRBJ2-5; TRBD2 matches 8 bases. The J call may be incorrect, as the DNA end agrees better with TRBJ2-7. Germline V gene data show CDR1 as MGHDK and CDR2 as SYGVNS. The CDR3 is 16 amino acids. For the CDR3, the DNA is TGTGCCAGCAGTATGGCGCCAGCGGGAGATCTAGGCGAGCAGTACTTC. As protein: CASSMAPAGDLGEQYF.

The chain recombines TRBV5-1 with TRBJ2-5, with 9 positions matching TRBD1. The CDR3 runs to 15 residues. Losses at the gene ends were 4 bases for V and 5 bases for J; bases not matched to a gene: 9. The germline V gene encodes CDR1 SGHRS and CDR2 YFSETQ. CDR3 amino acids: CASSGKTGGRETQYF. CDR3 in DNA: TGCGCCAGCAGCGGAAAGACAGGGGGGAGGGAGACCCAGTACTTC.

This chain connects TRBV15 to TRBJ2-1, with a weak D call TRBD1 (6 bases). The germline V and J ends were trimmed by 0 bases and 3 bases, with 9 bases remaining between them. Germline CDR1 LNHNV, CDR2 YYDKDF (reference sequence). The CDR3 is made up of 15 amino acids. CDR3 in DNA: TGTGCCACCAGCAGAGATCGGACAGACTACAATGAGCAGTTCTTC. As protein: CATSRDRTDYNEQFF.

The chain combines TRBV29-1 with TRBJ2-5; D tentatively reads TRBD1 or TRBD2 (5 bases each). Gene TRBJ2-7 matches the end of the DNA better, so the J call may be wrong. Per germline, CDR1 SQVTM and CDR2 ANQGSEA. This CDR3 region has 13 residues. CDR3 nucleotide sequence: TGCAGCGTTGGAGACGGGACCGGTGGCGAGCAGTACTTC. It yields the protein CSVGDGTGGEQYF.

The CDR3 region has the DNA TGTGCCAGCAGTTTAACTAGCGGGAGGCCCAGCTCCTACAATGAGCAGTTCTTC. It yields the protein CASSLTSGRPSSYNEQFF. The genes are TRBV28 and TRBJ2-1; TRBD2 matches 12 bases. J gave up 0 bases and V 2 bases, and 5 bases lay outside the gene matches. The V gene's germline CDR1 is MDHEN and CDR2 SYDVKM. The CDR3 contains 18 residues.

The chain links TRBV11-3 to TRBJ2-1, with D perhaps being TRBD1 or TRBD2 (7 bases each). Per germline, CDR1 SGHNT and CDR2 YENEEA. The CDR3 runs 16 residues. Trimming took 5 bases from V and 2 from J, leaving 16 bases between them. In nucleotides, the CDR3 is TGTGCCAGCAGCCGCACAGGGGAGGGTACCTACAATGAGCAGTTCTTC. The encoded protein is CASSRTGEGTYNEQFF.

The genes are TRBV7-9 and TRBJ2-1, with D possibly TRBD2 on 5 matching bases. Trimming left V 4 bases short and J 6 bases short, with 7 bases between. CDR1 is SEHNR, CDR2 FQNEAQ, per germline (reference sequence). The CDR3 covers 12 residues. Written as DNA, the CDR3 is TGTGCCAGCAGCTCAAGCGGCAATGAGCAGTTCTTC. Protein: CASSSSGNEQFF.

V usage is TRBV7-9 and J usage is TRBJ2-1; TRBD1 aligns across 9 bases. V lost 4 bases and J lost 2; bases outside the gene matches: 3. CDR1 is SEHNR, CDR2 FQNEAQ, per germline (reference sequence). The CDR3 covers 15 residues. The CDR3 nucleotides read TGTGCCAGCAGCTCGGGACAGGGAACCTACAATGAGCAGTTCTTC. It specifies CASSSGQGTYNEQFF.

The chain carries TRBV2 and TRBJ2-3; 7 nucleotides match TRBD2. The trim removed 6 bases at V and 6 bases at J, leaving 15 bases unmatched. The CDR3 runs 16 residues. Germline CDR1 is SNHLY and CDR2 is FYNNEI. In DNA, the CDR3 is TGTGCCAGCAGCGGGGTTTGGGGGAGGGCCACCGATACGCAGTATTTT. Its translation: CASSGVWGRATDTQYF.

This chain links TRBV11-2 with TRBJ2-3; perhaps D is TRBD1 or TRBD2 (6 bases each). This CDR3 spans 16 amino acids. The germline gives CDR1 SGHAT, CDR2 FQNNGV. With 5 bases removed from V and 0 bases from J, the gap between germline ends came to 15 bases. The CDR3, as DNA: TGTGCCAGCAGCCCCCCCGGGGGCGTGAGCACAGATACGCAGTATTTT. The encoded protein is CASSPPGGVSTDTQYF.

The rearrangement uses TRBV6-5 and TRBJ1-1; D call uncertain. The CDR3 length is 12 residues. Germline V gives CDR1 MNHEY, CDR2 SVGAGI. With 2 bases removed from V and 6 bases from J, the gap between germline ends came to 7 bases. The CDR3, as DNA: TGTGCCAGCAGTTACGGACTTTCTGAAGCTTTCTTT. Its translation is CASSYGLSEAFF.

This chain uses TRBV7-8 with TRBJ2-5; 7 bases line up with TRBD1. Germline lookup yields CDR1 SGHVS and CDR2 FQNEAQ. There are 14 residues in the CDR3. V gave up 3 bases and J gave up 3 bases; unmatched junction bases: 4. The CDR3 bases are TGTGCCAGCAGCTTCCGGGACAGAAAAGAGACCCAGTACTTC. Residues: CASSFRDRKETQYF.

The chain joins TRBV27 to TRBJ1-2, with a weak D call TRBD1 (5 bases). Germline CDR1 and CDR2: MNHEY and SMNVEV (reference sequence). The CDR3 extends over 15 amino acids. The V gene lost 6 bases and the J gene lost 6 bases, with 20 bases spanning the gap. The CDR3 protein is CASSRIVGDLNGYTF. The CDR3 coding sequence is TGTGCCAGCAGCCGAATCGTTGGGGACCTTAATGGCTACACCTTC.

The V call is TRBV7-8, the J call TRBJ2-1; 7 bases fit TRBD2. The V gene end was trimmed by 1 base and the J gene end by 9 bases; junction bases not matched to a gene: 12. The CDR3 runs 16 residues. Germline assignment: CDR1 SGHVS and CDR2 FQNEAQ. CDR3 residues: CASSLVAGVRIREQFF. CDR3 sequence (DNA): TGTGCCAGCAGCTTAGTGGCGGGAGTAAGAATACGTGAGCAGTTCTTC.

The chain joins TRBV4-1 to TRBJ2-3; D remains unclear. Between the trimmed V and J ends, which lost 2 bases and 2 bases, there was a span of 17 bases. This CDR3 has 17 residues. Per germline, CDR1 MGHRA and CDR2 YSYEKL. CDR3: CASSQRSSSEFTDTQYF. The CDR3 DNA is TGCGCCAGCAGCCAAAGGTCGAGTTCTGAATTCACAGATACGCAGTATTTT.

The chain recombines TRBV2 with TRBJ2-1; D ambiguous. This CDR3 spans 15 amino acids. Trimming took off 6 bases at V and 9 bases at J, with 21 bases between the two ends. Germline V gives CDR1 SNHLY, CDR2 FYNNEI. CDR3 region: CASSPPGRMDGEQFF. Written as DNA, the CDR3 is TGTGCCAGCAGCCCCCCGGGCAGGATGGATGGTGAGCAGTTCTTC.

The chain employs TRBV5-8 and TRBJ1-1; D ambiguous. The CDR3 contains 14 residues. CDR1 SGHTS and CDR2 YDEGEE come from the germline V gene. Trimming removed 0 bases at V and 1 base at J, with 7 bases between. The CDR3 is CASSLVGWNTEAFF. The CDR3 region has the DNA TGTGCCAGCAGCTTGGTCGGGTGGAACACTGAAGCTTTCTTT.

The rearrangement joins TRBV5-1 to TRBJ1-1; possibly TRBD1 for D (5 bases). Germline CDR1 and CDR2: SGHRS and YFSETQ. This CDR3 is built from 15 residues. V was cut by 1 base and J by 1 base, with 11 bases left in between. CDR3 DNA sequence: TGCGCCAGCAGCTTGAGGCAGGGAAGGAACACTGAAGCTTTCTTT. It specifies CASSLRQGRNTEAFF.

This chain links TRBV4-2 with TRBJ2-7; 10 bases are a match to TRBD2. After removal of 0 bases from V and 6 bases from J, the junction contained 5 bases not matched to a gene. This CDR3 is 15 amino acids long. The germline CDR1 and CDR2 sequences are LGHNA and YNFKEQ. The CDR3, as DNA: TGTGCCAGCAGCCAAGATATGGGACTAGCGAGCGAGCAGTACTTC. Protein product: CASSQDMGLASEQYF.

The J gene is TRBJ2-7, the V gene TRBV6-4; either TRBD1 or TRBD2 may supply D (5 bases each). The CDR3 consists of 13 residues. The V gene's germline CDR1 is MRHNA and CDR2 SNTAGT. V was trimmed by 10 bases and J by 5 bases, leaving 18 bases between them. The CDR3: CATRRGVVDEQYF. DNA for the CDR3: TGTGCCACTAGGCGAGGGGTGGTCGACGAGCAGTACTTC.

V usage is TRBV2 and J usage is TRBJ1-1; TRBD1 matches 8 bases. CDR3 length: 13 residues. Germline V CDR1 and CDR2: SNHLY, FYNNEI. CDR3 bases: TGTGCAGGGAAGTCCAGGGGGCAGACTGAAGCTTTCTTT. Translating gives CAGKSRGQTEAFF.

The chain is built from TRBV6-1 and TRBJ2-7; D is possibly TRBD2 (6 bases). CDR3 length: 15 residues. Trimming took off 0 bases at V and 5 bases at J, with 14 bases between the two ends. Per the germline V gene, CDR1 is MNHNS and CDR2 is SASEGT. The CDR3 loop reads CASSEAPGGSNEQYF. CDR3 sequence (DNA): TGTGCCAGCAGTGAAGCTCCCGGAGGGAGCAACGAGCAGTACTTC.